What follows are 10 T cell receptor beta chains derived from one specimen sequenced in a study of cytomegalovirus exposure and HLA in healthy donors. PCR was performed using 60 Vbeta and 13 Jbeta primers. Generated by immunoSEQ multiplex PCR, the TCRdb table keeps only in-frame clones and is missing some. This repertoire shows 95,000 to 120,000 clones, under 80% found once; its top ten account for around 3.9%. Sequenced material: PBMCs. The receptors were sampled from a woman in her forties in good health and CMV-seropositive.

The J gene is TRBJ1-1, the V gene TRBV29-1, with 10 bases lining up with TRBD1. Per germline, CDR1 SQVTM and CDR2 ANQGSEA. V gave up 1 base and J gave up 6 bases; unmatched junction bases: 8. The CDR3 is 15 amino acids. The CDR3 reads CSVEGGQGSFSEAFF. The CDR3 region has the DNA TGCAGCGTTGAAGGGGGACAGGGGTCGTTCTCTGAAGCTTTCTTT. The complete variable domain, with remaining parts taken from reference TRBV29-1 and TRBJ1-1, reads SAVISQKPSRDICQRGTSLTIQCQVDSQVTMMFWYRQQPGQSLTLIATANQGSEATYESGFVIDKFPISRPNLTFSTLTVSNMSPEDSSIYLCSVEGGQGSFSEAFFGQGTRLTVV.

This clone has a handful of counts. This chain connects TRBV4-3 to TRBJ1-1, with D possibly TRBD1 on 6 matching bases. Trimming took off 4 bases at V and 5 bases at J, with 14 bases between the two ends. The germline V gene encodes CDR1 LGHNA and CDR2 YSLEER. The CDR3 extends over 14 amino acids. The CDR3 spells CASSPGQSRTEAFF. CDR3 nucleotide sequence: TGCGCCAGCAGCCCAGGACAGAGTCGGACTGAAGCTTTCTTT.

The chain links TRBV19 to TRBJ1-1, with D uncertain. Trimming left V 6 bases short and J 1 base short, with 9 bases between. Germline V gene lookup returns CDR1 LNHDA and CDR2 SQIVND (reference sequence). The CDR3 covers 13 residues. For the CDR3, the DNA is TGTGCCAGTAGAGAAGGAGAGAACACTGAAGCTTTCTTT. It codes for CASREGENTEAFF.

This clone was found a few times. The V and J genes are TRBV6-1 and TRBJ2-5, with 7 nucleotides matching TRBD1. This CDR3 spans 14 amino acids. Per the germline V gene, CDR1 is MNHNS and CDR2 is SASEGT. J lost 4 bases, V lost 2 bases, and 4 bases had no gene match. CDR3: CASSELTGRETQYF. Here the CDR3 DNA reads TGTGCCAGCAGTGAATTGACAGGGAGAGAGACCCAGTACTTC.

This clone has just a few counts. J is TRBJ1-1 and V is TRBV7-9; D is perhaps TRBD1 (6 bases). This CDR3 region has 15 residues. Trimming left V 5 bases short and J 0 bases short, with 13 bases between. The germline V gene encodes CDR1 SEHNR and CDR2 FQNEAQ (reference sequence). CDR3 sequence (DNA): TGTGCCAGCAGCCTCGTGGACAGCATGAACACTGAAGCTTTCTTT. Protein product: CASSLVDSMNTEAFF.

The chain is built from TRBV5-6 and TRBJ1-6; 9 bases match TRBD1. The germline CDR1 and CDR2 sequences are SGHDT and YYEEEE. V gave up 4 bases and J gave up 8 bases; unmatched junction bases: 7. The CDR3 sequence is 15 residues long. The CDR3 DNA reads TGTGCCAGCAGCCCGGCAGGGACAGGGTATTCACCCCTCCACTTT. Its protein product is CASSPAGTGYSPLHF.

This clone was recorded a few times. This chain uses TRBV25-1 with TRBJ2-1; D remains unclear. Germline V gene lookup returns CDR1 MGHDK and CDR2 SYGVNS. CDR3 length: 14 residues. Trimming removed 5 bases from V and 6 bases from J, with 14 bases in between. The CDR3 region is CASSRWRPTNEQFF. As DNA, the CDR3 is TGTGCCAGCAGTAGATGGCGGCCCACCAATGAGCAGTTCTTC.

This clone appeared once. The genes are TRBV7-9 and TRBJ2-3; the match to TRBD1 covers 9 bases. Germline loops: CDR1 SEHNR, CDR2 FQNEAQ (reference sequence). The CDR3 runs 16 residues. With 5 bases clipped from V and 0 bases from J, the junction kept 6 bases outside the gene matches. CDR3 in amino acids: CASSPGTGYSTDTQYF. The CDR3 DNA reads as TGTGCCAGCAGCCCGGGGACAGGGTACAGCACAGATACGCAGTATTTT.

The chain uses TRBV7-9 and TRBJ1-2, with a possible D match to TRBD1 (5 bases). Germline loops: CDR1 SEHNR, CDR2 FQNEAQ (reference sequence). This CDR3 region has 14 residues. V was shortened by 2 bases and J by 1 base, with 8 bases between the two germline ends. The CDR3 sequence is CASSLSGGNYGYTF. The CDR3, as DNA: TGTGCCAGCAGCTTAAGCGGGGGTAACTATGGCTACACCTTC. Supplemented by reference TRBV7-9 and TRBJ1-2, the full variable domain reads DTGVSQNPRHKITKRGQNVTFRCDPISEHNRLYWYRQTLGQGPEFLTYFQNEAQLEKSRLLSDRFSAERPKGSFSTLEIQRTEQGDSAMYLCASSLSGGNYGYTFGSGTRLTVV.

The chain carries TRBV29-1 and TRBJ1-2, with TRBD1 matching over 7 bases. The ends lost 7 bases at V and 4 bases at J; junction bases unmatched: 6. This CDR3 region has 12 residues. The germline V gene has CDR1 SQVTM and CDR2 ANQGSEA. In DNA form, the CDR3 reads TGCAGCGCTACAGGGGCAGGCTATGGCTACACCTTC. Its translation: CSATGAGYGYTF.